These 15 T cell receptor beta chains share one sample of origin, sequenced in a study of cytomegalovirus exposure and HLA in healthy donors. Primers for the PCR totalled 60 Vbeta and 13 Jbeta. Profiling relied on immunoSEQ multiplex PCR, and the TCRdb table lists in-frame clones only, not all of them. The sample consists of about 200,000 clones, about 80% of them appearing once. The sample taken for sequencing was PBMCs. The receptors were sampled from a woman aged 40 to 49 in good health and CMV-seronegative.

The gene calls are TRBV18 and TRBJ2-7; D gene uncertain. With 1 base removed from V and 2 bases from J, the gap between germline ends came to 9 bases. Per the germline V gene, CDR1 is KGHSH and CDR2 is LQKENI. The CDR3 runs to 14 residues. The CDR3 reads CASSPRANPYEQYF. In DNA, the CDR3 is TGTGCCAGCTCACCACGGGCTAACCCCTACGAGCAGTACTTC.

The chain is built from TRBV7-7 and TRBJ2-3, with 9 bases that match TRBD2. J was trimmed by 3 bases and V by 1 base; bases with no gene match: 2. The CDR3 has 15 amino acids. Germline assignment: CDR1 SSHAT and CDR2 FNYEAQ (reference sequence). The CDR3 sequence is CASSLDSGRTDTQYF. The CDR3 DNA reads TGTGCCAGCAGCTTAGATAGCGGGAGAACAGATACGCAGTATTTT.

The rearrangement joins TRBV7-9 to TRBJ1-1, with unresolved D. CDR1 SEHNR and CDR2 FQNEAQ come from the germline V gene (reference sequence). V dropped 6 bases and J dropped 3 bases, with 11 bases sitting between them. This CDR3 is built from 13 residues. This CDR3 is CASRGRRDTEAFF. CDR3 nucleotide sequence: TGTGCCAGCAGGGGGAGGAGGGACACTGAAGCTTTCTTT.

The V call is TRBV10-3, the J call TRBJ2-3; 9 nucleotides agree with TRBD1. The CDR3 sequence is 18 residues long. The germline V gene has CDR1 ENHRY and CDR2 SYGVKD. The ends lost 6 bases at V and 4 bases at J; junction bases unmatched: 17. In DNA, the CDR3 is TGTGCCATCAGGACGGGACAGGGAGGGGGTTCTGCCCCAGATACGCAGTATTTT. This codes for CAIRTGQGGGSAPDTQYF.

The rearrangement joins TRBV11-3 to TRBJ1-2; 11 nucleotides agree with TRBD1. Losses at the gene ends were 5 bases for V and 4 bases for J; bases not matched to a gene: 9. Looked up from germline, CDR1 is SGHNT and CDR2 is YENEEA. The CDR3 loop spans 16 amino acids. CDR3 coding DNA: TGTGCCAGCAGCACCGCCGGGACAGGGGGTTTCTATGGCTACACCTTC. Amino acids: CASSTAGTGGFYGYTF. The full variable domain, rest sourced from reference TRBV11-3 and TRBJ1-2, is EAGVVQSPRYKIIEKKQPVAFWCNPISGHNTLYWYLQNLGQGPELLIRYENEEAVDDSQLPKDRFSAERLKGVDSTLKIQPAELGDSAVYLCASSTAGTGGFYGYTFGSGTRLTVV.

The chain links TRBV4-1 to TRBJ2-5; TRBD1 matches at 10 bases. Losses at the gene ends were 4 bases for V and 3 bases for J; bases not matched to a gene: 11. This CDR3 spans 17 amino acids. Germline CDR1 reads MGHRA; CDR2 reads YSYEKL. The CDR3 protein is CASSPRPRGTGEETQYF. In DNA, the CDR3 is TGCGCCAGCAGCCCCCGTCCCCGCGGGACAGGGGAAGAGACCCAGTACTTC.

The chain links TRBV6-1 to TRBJ1-2, with a weak D call TRBD1 (6 bases). CDR3 length equals 15 residues. CDR1 is MNHNS, CDR2 SASEGT, per germline. Trimming pared 5 bases from V and 4 bases from J, leaving 17 bases between. The CDR3 nucleotides read TGTGCCAGCAGTCCGCAGGGGATCCTTGGCTATGGCTACACCTTC. This gives the protein CASSPQGILGYGYTF.

The V and J genes are TRBV19 and TRBJ2-6; 12 bases agree with TRBD2. V lost 10 bases, J lost 3 bases, and 13 bases stayed unmatched. Germline V gene lookup returns CDR1 LNHDA and CDR2 SQIVND (reference sequence). The CDR3 consists of 18 residues. CDR3 bases: TGTGCCACTAGGGGGCGACTAGCGGGAGTGGGTGGGGCCAACGTCCTGACTTTC. Residues: CATRGRLAGVGGANVLTF. The full variable domain, rest sourced from reference TRBV19 and TRBJ2-6, is DGGITQSPKYLFRKEGQNVTLSCEQNLNHDAMYWYRQDPGQGLRLIYYSQIVNDFQKGDIAEGYSVSREKKESFPLTVTSAQKNPTAFYLCATRGRLAGVGGANVLTFGAGSRLTVL.

The chain combines TRBV7-3 with TRBJ1-1; a weak D match, TRBD1 (6 bases). CDR1 SGHTA and CDR2 FQGTGA come from the germline V gene. V shed 5 bases and J shed 5 bases, with 15 bases lying between them. This CDR3 is built from 14 residues. CDR3: CASSPGGGRTEAFF. The CDR3 DNA reads as TGTGCCAGCAGCCCTGGGGGGGGGCGGACTGAAGCTTTCTTT.

This chain uses TRBV15 with TRBJ2-7, with 12 bases identical to TRBD1. Trimming cost V 3 bases and J 5 bases; bases outside gene matches: 2. The V gene's germline CDR1 is LNHNV and CDR2 YYDKDF (reference sequence). This CDR3 is 14 amino acids long. CDR3 sequence: CATSRGQGADEQYF. In DNA, the CDR3 is TGTGCCACCAGCAGGGGACAGGGGGCGGACGAGCAGTACTTC. The full variable domain, its missing parts supplied by reference TRBV15 and TRBJ2-7, is DAMVIQNPRYQVTQFGKPVTLSCSQTLNHNVMYWYQQKSSQAPKLLFHYYDKDFNNEADTPDNFQSRRPNTSFCFLDIRSPGLGDTAMYLCATSRGQGADEQYFGPGTRLTVT.

The chain uses TRBV12-5 and TRBJ1-1, with D perhaps TRBD1 (5 bases). The CDR3 runs to 16 residues. CDR1 is LGHNT and CDR2 is FRNRAP in the germline V gene. The V end lost 7 bases, the J end lost 1 base, and 19 bases lay between the germline ends. This CDR3 reads CASDLGAGHRNTEAFF. CDR3 nucleotides: TGTGCTAGTGACTTGGGAGCGGGGCATCGGAACACTGAAGCTTTCTTT.

This clone was counted a few times. This sequence joins TRBV7-2 and TRBJ2-7; TRBD2 agrees at 9 bases. The CDR3 spans 15 residues. V was pared by 2 bases and J by 4 bases, with 6 bases of the junction left unmatched. Germline CDR1 reads SGHTA; CDR2 reads FQGNSA. Here the CDR3 reads CASSLLAGIDYEQYV. The CDR3, as DNA: TGTGCCAGCAGCTTACTAGCGGGAATCGATTACGAGCAGTACGTC.

This clone was recorded only once. V is TRBV2 and J is TRBJ2-5; TRBD2 matches 11 bases. The trim removed 10 bases at V and 3 bases at J, leaving 10 bases unmatched. The CDR3 extends over 15 amino acids. Germline V gene sequence: CDR1 SNHLY, CDR2 FYNNEI. The CDR3 nucleotides are TGTGCCACAACCCCACTAGCGGGAGTTGAAGAGACCCAGTACTTC. This codes for CATTPLAGVEETQYF. Drawing the rest from reference TRBV2 and TRBJ2-5, the complete variable domain is EPEVTQTPSHQVTQMGQEVILRCVPISNHLYFYWYRQILGQKVEFLVSFYNNEISEKSEIFDDQFSVERPDGSNFTLKIRSTKLEDSAMYFCATTPLAGVEETQYFGPGTRLLVL.

The chain combines TRBV19 with TRBJ1-1, with D perhaps TRBD1 (6 bases). Trimming removed 4 bases at V and 0 bases at J, with 9 bases between. The CDR3 runs to 14 residues. Germline CDR1 LNHDA, CDR2 SQIVND (reference sequence). CDR3: CASSTGHLNTEAFF. CDR3 in DNA: TGTGCCAGTAGTACGGGACATTTGAACACTGAAGCTTTCTTT.

This clone was observed once. The V and J genes are TRBV7-8 and TRBJ2-1; possible D gene TRBD2, 7 bases. V was clipped by 5 bases and J by 0 bases, with 23 bases between them. CDR1 is SGHVS and CDR2 is FQNEAQ in the germline V gene. CDR3 length: 19 amino acids. The CDR3 region has the DNA TGTGCCAGCAGCATTAGGGGGGGGTACGAGGCGAGCTCCTACAATGAGCAGTTCTTC. Protein sequence: CASSIRGGYEASSYNEQFF.